This TCR beta chain was identified during a study of T cell responses to AZD1222 COVID-19 vaccine. General observations from the study: Females outnumbered males among donors, who were mostly white British; clonal diversity was possibly underestimated.

CDR1 is SNHLY and CDR2 is FYNNEI in the germline V gene. V was cut by 3 bases and J by 5 bases, with 5 bases left in between. The CDR3 contains 12 residues. Only in-frame clones appear in the TCRdb table, and some are missing; sequencing was by immunoSEQ multiplex PCR. The sample has some 120,000 clones; about nine tenths are singletons. A note on this clone: Antigen specificity is unknown.

This chain connects TRBV2 to TRBJ1-5, with D unresolved. This TCR was sampled from an adult in good health. This sample comprised peripheral blood, obtained on day 0 of AZD1222 vaccination. The CDR3 region is CASSESYQPQHF. The CDR3 DNA is TGTGCCAGCAGTGAGAGTTATCAGCCCCAGCATTTT.